Following are 27 T cell receptor beta chains from one sample sequenced in a study of post-analysis software for immune sequencing data. Regarding the study as a whole: TRBV5-6, TRBV5-1 and TRBV20-1 were among five TRBV segments more frequent in patients than controls.

Built from TCR beta cDNA, the libraries had unique molecular identifiers in them. In TCRdb, the PCR reads were re-called with MiXCR into one record per CDR3 protein. Of 750,000 to 950,000 distinct CDR3 sequences in the sample, under 60% were seen once. Their antigens are not known. Specimen: blood. These receptor sequences come from a girl aged 5-17 years with multiple sclerosis.

This clonotype was seen ten or more times. The J gene is TRBJ2-5, the V gene TRBV7-2; 12 bases align to TRBD2. J was trimmed by 5 bases and V by 4 bases; bases with no gene match: 8. In germline, CDR1 is SGHTA, CDR2 FQGNSA. The CDR3 is made up of 16 amino acids. CDR3 amino acids: CASSSGALAGGETQYF. DNA for the CDR3: TGTGCCAGCAGCTCGGGCGCACTAGCGGGAGGCGAGACCCAGTACTTC.

The rearrangement uses TRBV4-1 and TRBJ2-7; D uncertain. The CDR3 is 12 amino acids. CDR1 MGHRA and CDR2 YSYEKL come from the germline V gene. The V end lost 1 base, the J end lost 5 bases, and 6 bases lay between the germline ends. This chain's CDR3 is CASSQGGDEQYF. The CDR3, as DNA: TGCGCCAGCAGCCAAGGCGGCGACGAGCAGTACTTC.

The rearrangement uses TRBV7-8 and TRBJ2-7; maybe TRBD2 (5 bases). Germline lookup yields CDR1 SGHVS and CDR2 FQNEAQ. The V gene lost 0 bases and the J gene lost 3 bases, with 18 bases spanning the gap. CDR3 length equals 17 residues. CDR3 loop: CASSLARVGVRIYEQYF. The CDR3 coding sequence is TGTGCCAGCAGCTTAGCGCGGGTCGGGGTTAGAATCTACGAGCAGTACTTC.

The chain combines TRBV7-9 with TRBJ2-4, with D possibly TRBD1 on 7 matching bases. The germline V gene encodes CDR1 SEHNR and CDR2 FQNEAQ (reference sequence). The V end lost 2 bases, the J end lost 5 bases, and 13 bases lay between the germline ends. The CDR3 is 15 amino acids. In DNA, the CDR3 is TGTGCCAGCAGCTTATCTGGAGGGGGCGAAAACATTCAGTACTTC. It encodes CASSLSGGGENIQYF.

The J gene is TRBJ2-1, the V gene TRBV2, with 7 nucleotides matching TRBD2. J was trimmed by 10 bases and V by 6 bases; bases with no gene match: 9. In germline, CDR1 is SNHLY, CDR2 FYNNEI. The CDR3 is made up of 13 amino acids. CDR3: CASSWALAEEQFF. As DNA, the CDR3 is TGTGCCAGCAGCTGGGCCCTAGCGGAAGAGCAGTTCTTC.

This clonotype was seen only a few times. This chain uses TRBV5-1 with TRBJ2-3, with 8 bases matching TRBD1. V trimming: 4 bases; J trimming: 2 bases; junction bases outside the gene matches: 9. CDR3 length: 16 amino acids. The germline V gene has CDR1 SGHRS and CDR2 YFSETQ. CDR3 loop: CASSPTRDRFTDTQYF. The DNA of the CDR3 is TGCGCCAGCAGCCCGACCCGGGACAGGTTCACAGATACGCAGTATTTT. The whole variable domain, filled in from reference TRBV5-1 and TRBJ2-3, reads KAGVTQTPRYLIKTRGQQVTLSCSPISGHRSVSWYQQTPGQGLQFLFEYFSETQRNKGNFPGRFSGRQFSNSRSEMNVSTLELGDSALYLCASSPTRDRFTDTQYFGPGTRLTVL.

This clonotype was counted only a few times. The J gene is TRBJ2-1, the V gene TRBV24-1; 9 nucleotides line up with TRBD2. The CDR3 is made up of 17 amino acids. Germline lookup yields CDR1 KGHDR and CDR2 SFDVKD. V shed 2 bases, J shed 1 base, and the junction held 5 bases outside the gene matches. DNA of the CDR3: TGTGCCACCAGTGATTGGTCTAGCGGGATATCCTACAATGAGCAGTTCTTC. Residues: CATSDWSSGISYNEQFF.

The V and J genes are TRBV7-9 and TRBJ2-7; D gene unclear. The CDR3 contains 15 residues. Germline CDR1 is SEHNR and CDR2 is FQNEAQ (reference sequence). Trimming removed 3 bases at V and 7 bases at J, with 19 bases between. CDR3: CASSFLGPVLGEQYF. DNA for the CDR3: TGTGCCAGCAGCTTTCTAGGCCCGGTCCTCGGGGAGCAGTACTTC.

The V gene is TRBV13, the J gene TRBJ2-5; 8 nucleotides line up with TRBD2. Germline values: CDR1 PRHDT, CDR2 FYEKMQ (reference sequence). The CDR3 runs 13 residues. Unmatched junction bases numbered 4, after V lost 5 bases and J lost 5 bases. For the CDR3, the DNA is TGTGCCAGCAGCCGCGGGGGGCTGGAGACCCAGTACTTC. Amino acids: CASSRGGLETQYF. Based on the CDR3 plus reference TRBV13 and TRBJ2-5, the full variable domain is AAGVIQSPRHLIKEKRETATLKCYPIPRHDTVYWYQQGPGQDPQFLISFYEKMQSDKGSIPDRFSAQQFSDYHSELNMSSLELGDSALYFCASSRGGLETQYFGPGTRLLVL.

This clonotype was observed once. This rearrangement joins TRBV6-5 to TRBJ2-4; 8 bases line up with TRBD1. Matching the DNA end better, TRBJ2-7 makes the J call doubtful. The CDR3 runs 15 residues. Germline V gives CDR1 MNHEY, CDR2 SVGAGI. The CDR3 reads CASSYSGTGPNEQYF. CDR3 DNA: TGTGCCAGCAGTTACTCCGGGACAGGACCCAACGAGCAGTACTTC.

The rearrangement links TRBV7-9 to TRBJ2-3; D gene ambiguous. Germline CDR1 and CDR2: SEHNR and FQNEAQ (reference sequence). This CDR3 spans 15 amino acids. V shed 5 bases and J shed 2 bases, with 14 bases lying between them. CDR3 in DNA: TGTGCCAGCAGCCATGCAGTGGAGCCCACAGATACGCAGTATTTT. Its translation is CASSHAVEPTDTQYF.

Concerning this clonotype: A read error may produce the germline difference seen at one junction end. This chain joins TRBV5-8 and TRBJ2-7; D is uncertain. The CDR3 consists of 13 residues. Germline CDR1 and CDR2: SGHTS and YDEGEE. CDR3 loop: CASRLTPSYEQYF. In DNA, the CDR3 is TGTGCCAGCCGCTTAACCCCGTCCTACGAGCAGTACTTC.

The chain joins TRBV12-3 or TRBV12-4 to TRBJ1-4; 10 bases agree with TRBD1. The ends lost 8 bases at V and 5 bases at J; junction bases unmatched: 5. The CDR3 is 14 residues long. The CDR3 nucleotides are TGTGCCAGCGGCTTGACAGGGGGCAATGAAAAACTGTTTTTT. The encoded protein is CASGLTGGNEKLFF.

The CDR3 spells CATSDLANEQYF. The CDR3 DNA follows: TGTGCCACCAGTGATTTGGCAAATGAGCAGTACTTC. The V gene is TRBV24-1, the J gene TRBJ2-1; the D is unclear. With the DNA end fitting TRBJ2-7 better, the J assignment may be wrong. Germline CDR1 and CDR2: KGHDR and SFDVKD. CDR3 length: 12 amino acids.

This clonotype was detected a few times. The chain joins TRBV6-1 to TRBJ2-5; 10 positions match TRBD2. Per germline, CDR1 MNHNS and CDR2 SASEGT. V was pared by 3 bases and J by 7 bases, with 8 bases of the junction left unmatched. CDR3 size: 15 residues. The CDR3 DNA follows: TGTGCCAGCAGTGATCGAGGAGAGCGGGAGGGGACCCAGTACTTC. Translated: CASSDRGEREGTQYF.

This clonotype was recorded a few times. This chain uses TRBV12-3 or TRBV12-4 with TRBJ1-2, with D possibly matching TRBD1 (6 bases). The length of the CDR3 is 14 residues. The V gene lost 3 bases and the J gene lost 3 bases, with 11 bases spanning the gap. The CDR3 DNA reads TGTGCCAGCAGTTTTCGGGGGCACGACTATGGCTACACCTTC. Protein product: CASSFRGHDYGYTF.

This clonotype has a handful of counts. The genes are TRBV14 and TRBJ1-2; no clear D. Germline lookup yields CDR1 SGHDN and CDR2 FVKESK. This CDR3 is 14 amino acids long. V lost 1 base to trimming and J lost 4 bases, with 10 bases between them. The CDR3 protein is CASSQGPVIYGYTF. Here the CDR3 DNA reads TGTGCCAGCAGCCAAGGGCCAGTTATCTATGGCTACACCTTC.

Only one count was recorded for this clonotype. The genes are TRBV27 and TRBJ1-2, with D possibly TRBD1 on 6 matching bases. This CDR3 region has 13 residues. With 5 bases removed from V and 4 bases from J, the gap between germline ends came to 11 bases. Germline V CDR1 and CDR2: MNHEY, SMNVEV (reference sequence). This CDR3 is CASSIEGGYGYTF. The DNA for the CDR3 is TGTGCCAGCAGTATCGAGGGGGGCTATGGCTACACCTTC.

A few counts support this clonotype. The chain carries TRBV10-3 and TRBJ2-7; D may match TRBD1 or TRBD2 (5 bases each). V was trimmed by 0 bases and J by 2 bases, leaving 11 bases between them. Germline-derived CDR1 and CDR2 are ENHRY and SYGVKD. This CDR3 comprises 15 residues. The CDR3 nucleotides read TGTGCCATCAGTGAGTCCGGGGACGCGACCTACGAGCAGTACTTC. Its protein is CAISESGDATYEQYF.

This chain joins TRBV6-6 and TRBJ2-3, with 7 positions matching TRBD2. The ends lost 2 bases at V and 2 bases at J; junction bases unmatched: 7. The CDR3 is 16 amino acids. Germline CDR1 is MNHNY and CDR2 is SVGAGI (reference sequence). The CDR3 sequence is CASSYVSSGVTDTQYF. The DNA of the CDR3 is TGTGCCAGCAGTTACGTCTCTAGCGGAGTCACAGATACGCAGTATTTT.

This chain links TRBV7-2 with TRBJ2-7; D call uncertain. The V end was cut by 1 base, the J end by 5 bases, with 6 bases between. The CDR3 covers 12 residues. The germline gives CDR1 SGHTA, CDR2 FQGNSA. DNA of the CDR3: TGTGCCAGCAGCTTAGATTGGGACGAGCAGTACTTC. Protein sequence: CASSLDWDEQYF.

This clonotype was seen more than once but under ten times. V is TRBV29-1 and J is TRBJ1-5; weak D call: TRBD1 (5 bases). The CDR3 totals 12 residues. Germline-derived CDR1 and CDR2 are SQVTM and ANQGSEA. The V end was cut by 5 bases, the J end by 6 bases, with 11 bases between. CDR3 nucleotides: TGCAGCGTTTTACCCCAGGGTCAGCCCCAGCATTTT. Translating gives CSVLPQGQPQHF.

The chain couples TRBV5-1 to TRBJ2-6; possibly TRBD1 for D (6 bases). This CDR3 has 17 amino acids. The germline V gene has CDR1 SGHRS and CDR2 YFSETQ. Trimming pared 7 bases from V and 0 bases from J, leaving 17 bases between. In DNA form, the CDR3 reads TGCGCCAGCCAGAAGCTGGACAGCCTCTCTGGGGCCAACGTCCTGACTTTC. Its translation: CASQKLDSLSGANVLTF.

The chain links TRBV27 to TRBJ1-1, with a tentative D call TRBD1 (5 bases). Per the germline V gene, CDR1 is MNHEY and CDR2 is SMNVEV (reference sequence). The CDR3 is made up of 14 amino acids. The ends were cut back, 3 bases at V and 5 bases at J, with 13 bases in the middle. The CDR3 region has the DNA TGTGCCAGCAGTTTCGATCAGGGCAGGACTGAAGCTTTCTTT. Translating gives CASSFDQGRTEAFF.

The gene calls are TRBV5-1 and TRBJ2-7, with a weak D call TRBD2 (6 bases). Germline V CDR1 and CDR2: SGHRS, YFSETQ. The V and J ends lost 1 base and 0 bases respectively, with 8 bases between them. CDR3 size: 14 residues. CDR3 nucleotides: TGCGCCAGCAGCTTGCCGGGAGCCTCCTACGAGCAGTACTTC. It yields the protein CASSLPGASYEQYF.

The genes are TRBV2 and TRBJ2-4; 11 nucleotides line up with TRBD2. This CDR3 contains 19 residues. CDR1 is SNHLY and CDR2 is FYNNEI in the germline V gene. V trimming: 6 bases; J trimming: 1 base; junction bases outside the gene matches: 14. In DNA, the CDR3 is TGTGCCAGCAGACCCCTAGCGGGAGGCCCCATGGGGGCCAAAAACATTCAGTACTTC. Its translation: CASRPLAGGPMGAKNIQYF. Full variable domain (remainder filled in from reference TRBV2 and TRBJ2-4): EPEVTQTPSHQVTQMGQEVILRCVPISNHLYFYWYRQILGQKVEFLVSFYNNEISEKSEIFDDQFSVERPDGSNFTLKIRSTKLEDSAMYFCASRPLAGGPMGAKNIQYFGAGTRLSVL.

The chain combines TRBV20-1 with TRBJ2-7; 11 nucleotides line up with TRBD1. V lost 6 bases to trimming and J lost 4 bases; unmatched junction nucleotides: 11. The germline V gene has CDR1 DFQATT and CDR2 SNEGSKA (reference sequence). This CDR3 has 15 amino acids. The CDR3 DNA reads as TGCAGTGCCTCGCGGGGGACAGGGGGATGGTACGAGCAGTACTTC. Protein product: CSASRGTGGWYEQYF.